This TCR beta chain was documented in a study of blood T cells in healthy people across ages. Study findings and constraints: Using unsorted PBMCs precluded a conclusive naive versus antigen-experienced comparison. A greater number of naive CD4+ cells and higher diversity distinguished long-lived donors from aged donors.

About this clonotype: Its antigen is not identified.

Germline V lookup: CDR1 GTSNPN, CDR2 SVGIG (reference sequence). The V and J ends lost 4 bases and 1 base respectively, with 17 bases between them. This CDR3 is built from 15 residues. Primers used in a second PCR of about 6 to 11 cycles were a sample-barcoded 5' primer and a J-beta primer mix. A 12-random-nucleotide template-switch adaptor tagged each cDNA molecule. TCRdb reanalysed the 5' RACE reads using MiXCR and keeps one entry per CDR3 protein. The table has some 760,000 distinct CDR3 sequences, just under 25% seen once. The sample was also linked to a second study, of T cells of mothers and their children. That publication notes: In each mother, TCR beta CDR3 reads exceeded 10 million; in each child, they numbered approximately 3 million.

This chain uses TRBV30 with TRBJ2-7; D possibly corresponds to TRBD1 (7 bases). The sequencing input was blood. The clonotype was recovered from a boy under 18 in good health. The CDR3 DNA follows: TGTGCCTGGAACTTTAGGACAGGAGGGTCCTACGAGCAGTACTTC. Residues: CAWNFRTGGSYEQYF.